The present TCR beta chain was sequenced within a study of blood T cell repertoires in COVID-19. Study in general: Some COVID-19 samples were acute and others convalescent; all came from the United States, Italy and Spain. PBMCs, B-cell-depleted T cells, or T cells were the source of the cDNA or gDNA that made up the material.

This clone was seen only a few times. In the authors' workflow: Scientists estimated how many nucleated cells there were by amplifying reference gene primers. Only in-frame clones appear in the TCRdb table, and some are missing; sequencing was by immunoSEQ multiplex PCR. V and J calls and clone size are copied from that table; D and trimming were computed from the DNA. The sample comprises around 280,000 clones, 88% of which are singletons, and approximately 10% rests with the top ten. The CDR3 contains 16 residues. Looked up from germline, CDR1 is SEHNR and CDR2 is FQNEAQ (reference sequence). V lost 2 bases and J lost 7, with 18 bases in between.

J is TRBJ2-1 and V is TRBV7-9, with D possibly being TRBD2 (5 bases). This TCR came from a woman aged 30 to 39 with COVID-19, enrolled during active disease. Input material: peripheral blood. CDR3 protein: CASSLPRAGRPNEQFF. For the CDR3, the DNA is TGTGCCAGCAGCTTACCAAGGGCGGGCAGACCTAATGAGCAGTTCTTC. The full variable domain, its missing parts supplied by reference TRBV7-9 and TRBJ2-1, is DTGVSQNPRHKITKRGQNVTFRCDPISEHNRLYWYRQTLGQGPEFLTYFQNEAQLEKSRLLSDRFSAERPKGSFSTLEIQRTEQGDSAMYLCASSLPRAGRPNEQFFGPGTRLTVL.